This T cell receptor (beta chain) was retrieved from a study of T cells in Graves' hyperthyroidism and ophthalmopathy. Germline V gene sequence: CDR1 SGHDN, CDR2 FVKESK. This CDR3 has 15 amino acids. Whole-study results and caveats: In the analysis, a 13 V-J model separated ophthalmopathy from stable hyperthyroidism. Most clonotypes expanded in thyroid above 0.001 were likewise present in blood.

This clonotype was detected ten times or more. Its antigen is not known. Sequence at one end of the junction differs from germline and may be a read error. From RNA transcripts, TCR beta CDR3 regions were amplified. Researchers ran a first-round RT-PCR on the TCR CDR3 using the HTBI primer set. MiXCR, run by TCRdb on the multiplex PCR reads, gives a single entry per CDR3 protein. The sample holds about 250,000 distinct CDR3 sequences, roughly 22% seen once. Ophthalmopathy in the patients scored at least 3 on Clinical Activity Score and at least 4 on NOSPECS grade, lasting under 3 months. Fresh 10 ml peripheral blood yielded PBMCs.

Sequences were obtained from blood. This sequence joins TRBV14 and TRBJ2-7; a possible D gene is TRBD2 (6 bases). This clonotype was obtained from a woman aged 40 to 50 with Graves' ophthalmopathy. The CDR3 nucleotides are TGTGCCAGCAGCCAAGAACTAGCCTTAGACTACGAGCAGCACTTC. Amino acids: CASSQELALDYEQHF.